This is a list of T cell receptor beta chains from one sample in a study of T cell repertoires in cytomegalovirus infection. MiXCR was run by TCRdb on the reads, yielding one entry per CDR3 protein. The sample holds 200,000 or so distinct CDR3 sequences, over 25% seen once. Sample: PBMCs. These receptor sequences come from a human donor in good health (CMV status not recorded). Some clones in this sample may be carry-over from other donors' samples. Each CDR3 is given with its conserved first and last residue. Each record gives: D gene, J gene, V gene, clone size, CDR3 protein, CDR3 DNA. D genes are given only for firm matches. Not all rows give a size; the values are once, few, many and, for expanded clones, a class.

>NA|TRBJ1-3|TRBV20-1|NA
CRVRSGNTIYF
TGCCGTGTCAGATCGGGAAACACCATATATTTT
>NA|TRBJ2-5|TRBV29-1|few
CSVPWAGRQETQYF
TGCAGCGTTCCCTGGGCGGGAAGGCAAGAGACCCAGTACTTC
>TRBD1|TRBJ2-1|TRBV5-6|NA
CASSSEQGEVDEQFF
TGTGCCAGCAGCTCGGAACAGGGGGAGGTCGATGAGCAGTTCTTC
>NA|TRBJ2-3|TRBV3-1|few
CASSRAGESTDTQYF
TGTGCCAGCAGCCGGGCTGGGGAAAGCACAGATACGCAGTATTTT
>NA|TRBJ2-7|TRBV11-2|NA
CASSTGNSYEQYF
TGTGCCAGCAGCACAGGAAACTCCTACGAGCAGTACTTC
>NA|TRBJ2-7|TRBV20-1|NA
CSARGASVYEQYF
TGCAGTGCTAGGGGCGCTAGCGTCTACGAGCAGTACTTC
>NA|TRBJ1-1|TRBV5-6|NA
CASTQMGVGFTEAFF
TGTGCCAGCACCCAGATGGGGGTTGGCTTCACTGAAGCTTTCTTT
>NA|TRBJ1-1|TRBV4-2|NA
CASSPHGTSTEAFF
TGTGCCAGCAGCCCACATGGAACGAGCACTGAAGCTTTCTTT
>TRBD1|TRBJ1-1|TRBV5-1|few
CASSLAQGERNTEAFF
TGCGCCAGCAGCTTGGCGCAGGGGGAAAGGAACACTGAAGCTTTCTTT
>NA|TRBJ2-5|TRBV7-9|few
CASSARTNAETQYF
TGTGCCAGCAGCGCCCGGACAAACGCGGAGACCCAGTACTTC
>TRBD2|TRBJ2-1|TRBV4-1|few
CASSQSSGGYNEQFF
TGCGCCAGCAGCCAAAGTAGCGGGGGATACAATGAGCAGTTCTTC
>TRBD1|TRBJ1-1|TRBV7-9|NA
CASSSTSGQYEAFF
TGTGCCAGCAGCTCGACCTCGGGACAGTATGAAGCTTTCTTT
>NA|TRBJ1-4|TRBV18|NA
CASSPTAVNEKLFF
TGTGCCAGCTCACCTACGGCGGTTAATGAAAAACTGTTTTTT
>TRBD2|TRBJ2-1|TRBV7-9|NA
CASSLVGTTNEQFF
TGTGCCAGCAGCTTAGTGGGGACTACAAATGAGCAGTTCTTC
>TRBD2|TRBJ2-7|TRBV7-8|few
CASSLNQASGGLLPYEQYF
TGTGCCAGCAGCTTAAATCAGGCTAGCGGGGGGTTACTCCCCTACGAGCAGTACTTC
>NA|TRBJ1-2|TRBV7-2|few
CASSTARPGIYGYTF
TGTGCCAGCAGCACGGCCCGCCCCGGGATCTATGGCTACACCTTC
>TRBD1|TRBJ1-1|TRBV7-4|few
CASSLGGTGIMNTEAFF
TGTGCCAGCAGCTTAGGGGGGACAGGGATCATGAACACTGAAGCTTTCTTT
>TRBD1|TRBJ1-1|TRBV12-3/TRBV12-4|many
CASSWGTGPMNTEAFF
TGTGCCAGCAGTTGGGGGACAGGCCCAATGAACACTGAAGCTTTCTTT
>NA|TRBJ1-1|TRBV5-1|many
CASSLDKNTEAFF
TGCGCCAGCAGCCTCGACAAGAACACTGAAGCTTTCTTT
>TRBD1|TRBJ2-7|TRBV29-1|NA
CSTRTGAYEQYF
TGCAGCACTCGGACAGGTGCCTACGAGCAGTACTTC
>NA|TRBJ2-5|TRBV7-2|NA
CASQRRYQETQYF
TGTGCCAGCCAGCGGAGGTACCAAGAGACCCAGTACTTC
>NA|TRBJ2-5|TRBV10-1|many
CASRATGGVNQETQYF
TGCGCCAGCAGGGCCACCGGCGGGGTGAATCAAGAGACCCAGTACTTC
>TRBD1|TRBJ1-5|TRBV12-3/TRBV12-4|NA
CASSFRDRGNQPQHF
TGTGCCAGCAGTTTTCGGGACAGGGGCAATCAGCCCCAGCATTTT
>NA|TRBJ2-5|TRBV7-2|many
CASSLGGALETQYF
TGTGCCAGCAGCTTAGGGGGGGCTCTAGAGACCCAGTACTTC
>NA|TRBJ2-7|TRBV7-2|NA
CASSLRGDRAEQYF
TGTGCCAGCAGCTTAAGAGGGGATAGGGCCGAGCAGTACTTC
>NA|TRBJ2-1|TRBV7-6|many
CASSLGRDREDDEQFF
TGTGCCAGCAGCTTAGGGCGAGACAGGGAGGACGATGAGCAGTTCTTC
>TRBD1|TRBJ1-6|TRBV5-1|NA
CASSSEQGRNSPLHF
TGCGCCAGCAGCTCCGAACAGGGGAGGAATTCACCCCTCCACTTT
>NA|TRBJ1-5|TRBV5-6|NA
CASSLAGRPQPQHF
TGTGCCAGCAGCTTGGCAGGGCGGCCTCAGCCCCAGCATTTT
>TRBD2|TRBJ2-7|TRBV12-5|NA
CASDPQLAGEQYF
TGTGCTAGTGATCCCCAGCTAGCGGGAGAGCAGTACTTC
>NA|TRBJ2-5|TRBV29-1|few
CSVRDGDWETQYF
TGCAGCGTTCGGGACGGAGATTGGGAGACCCAGTACTTC
>NA|TRBJ1-4|TRBV20-1|few
CSAADSYHEKLFF
TGCAGTGCGGCGGACAGCTATCATGAAAAACTGTTTTTT
>NA|TRBJ2-4|TRBV4-2|NA
CASSQERGSIQYF
TGTGCCAGCAGCCAAGAGAGGGGTAGCATTCAGTACTTC
>NA|TRBJ2-5|TRBV7-3|NA
CASSPGGRAGENQETQYF
TGTGCCAGCAGTCCAGGGGGAAGAGCGGGGGAGAACCAAGAGACCCAGTACTTC
>TRBD1|TRBJ1-2|TRBV4-2|NA
CASSPGPTGTLYGYTF
TGTGCCAGCAGCCCGGGCCCGACAGGGACCCTCTATGGCTACACCTTC
>TRBD1|TRBJ1-1|TRBV29-1|NA
CSAWTGRNTEAFF
TGCAGCGCCTGGACAGGCAGAAACACTGAAGCTTTCTTT
>TRBD2|TRBJ2-7|TRBV29-1|NA
CSVLKREGDEQYF
TGCAGCGTTCTGAAGCGGGAAGGGGACGAGCAGTACTTC
>NA|TRBJ1-6|TRBV7-2|many
CASSPLVSSPLHF
TGTGCCAGCAGTCCCCTGGTTAGTTCACCCCTCCACTTT